This is a list of T cell receptor beta chains from one sample in a study of T cells in Graves' hyperthyroidism and ophthalmopathy. Each CDR3 protein is one row after TCRdb ran MiXCR on the multiplex PCR reads. Of 650,000 to 700,000 distinct CDR3 sequences listed, about 18% were seen once; the top ten hold roughly 15%. Input material: blood. The receptors here all came from a man aged 50-60 years with Graves' hyperthyroidism. CDR3s include the opening cysteine and the closing phenylalanine or tryptophan. The D gene is left open where the match is weak. The size of a clone is reported for some rows only, either as once, few or many, or as a class for expanded clones.

>many|NA|TRBV6-1|TRBJ2-3
TGTGCCAGCAGTGAGAAGGGGGGGCCTAGCGTCACAGATACGCAGTATTTT
CASSEKGGPSVTDTQYF
>many|NA|TRBV12-3/TRBV12-4|TRBJ1-2
TGTGCCAGCAGCTTTGGGGAGTACTATGGCTACACCTTC
CASSFGEYYGYTF
>NA|NA|TRBV5-4|TRBJ2-3
TGTGCCAGCAGCTTAAGTCGGGGGAGAGGAACAGATACGCAGTATTTT
CASSLSRGRGTDTQYF
>NA|NA|TRBV4-1|TRBJ2-1
TGCGCCAGCAGCCAACGAACAGATACCTACAATGAGCAGTTCTTC
CASSQRTDTYNEQFF
>many|NA|TRBV2|TRBJ2-7
TGTGCCAGCAGTGAAGTAGTGAACGAGCAGTACTTC
CASSEVVNEQYF
>many|NA|TRBV6-1|TRBJ1-5
TGTGCCAGCAAGACGGGTTTGACTACTAATCAGCCCCAGCATTTT
CASKTGLTTNQPQHF
>NA|TRBD1|TRBV18|TRBJ2-7
TGTGCCAGCTCCCCGGGACAGGGGGCCAACGAGCAGTACTTC
CASSPGQGANEQYF
>NA|TRBD2|TRBV10-3|TRBJ2-1
TGTGCCATCAGTGACCCGGGACTAGCGGAAATCAATGAGCAGTTCTTC
CAISDPGLAEINEQFF
>NA|NA|TRBV7-2|TRBJ2-7
TGTGCCAGCAGCCCCCGGACTACCTACGAGCAGTACTTC
CASSPRTTYEQYF
>many|NA|TRBV7-2|TRBJ1-1
TGTGCCAGCAGCTCGGGACACATGAACACTGAAGCTTTCTTT
CASSSGHMNTEAFF
>NA|TRBD2|TRBV20-1|TRBJ2-7
TGCAGTGCTCCGACTAGCGGGGATAGTCAGGCGGCTTACGAGCAGTACTTC
CSAPTSGDSQAAYEQYF
>NA|NA|TRBV20-1|TRBJ2-3
TGCAGTGCTACAGCCGACGCTAGCACAGATACGCAGTATTTT
CSATADASTDTQYF
>many|NA|TRBV20-1|TRBJ1-5
TGCAGTGCTACTGTGACAGCAATCAATCAGCCCCAGCATTTT
CSATVTAINQPQHF
>many|NA|TRBV11-3|TRBJ2-6
TGTGCCAGCAGCTTTGCGGGTTCTGGGAGCTCTGGGGCCAACGTCCTGACTTTC
CASSFAGSGSSGANVLTF
>NA|TRBD1|TRBV7-9|TRBJ1-1
TGTGCCAGCAGCCCGGACAGGGGGCCTACTGAAGCTTTCTTT
CASSPDRGPTEAFF
>many|TRBD2|TRBV2|TRBJ2-5
TGTGCCAGCATGGGAGGGTCCCAAGAGACCCAGTACTTC
CASMGGSQETQYF
>few|NA|TRBV12-3/TRBV12-4|TRBJ2-1
TGTGCCAGCAGTTTACGCGGGGTGGACAATGAGCAGTTCTTC
CASSLRGVDNEQFF
>NA|NA|TRBV29-1|TRBJ1-1
TGCAGCTTTATGCGGACAGCCATGAACACTGGAGCTTTCTTT
CSFMRTAMNTGAFF
>few|NA|TRBV27|TRBJ2-5
TGTGCCAGCAGTCCCCTCTCAGGGATCGTAGAGACCCAGTACTTC
CASSPLSGIVETQYF
>NA|NA|TRBV3-1|TRBJ2-7
TGTGCCAGCAGCCGGACGTCTACTTGGGGCTCCTACGAGCAGTACTTC
CASSRTSTWGSYEQYF
>few|TRBD2|TRBV28|TRBJ2-1
TGTGCCAGCAGCCGTGGGGGGGAGGGCCCAAATGAGCAGTTCTTC
CASSRGGEGPNEQFF
>NA|NA|TRBV19|TRBJ1-5
TGTGCCAGTAAATCCAGTTATAGCAATCAGCCCCAGCATTTT
CASKSSYSNQPQHF
>many|NA|TRBV28|TRBJ2-7
TGTGCCAGCACCCCCCCGGAGTGGCGGAATACCTACGAGCAGTACTTC
CASTPPEWRNTYEQYF
>NA|NA|TRBV27|TRBJ1-2
TGTGCCAGCAGTTCCACGCCATTGGCGGCCTATGGCTACACCTTC
CASSSTPLAAYGYTF
>many|TRBD2|TRBV9|TRBJ2-3
TGTGCCAGCAGCGTCTCCTTAGCGGGAGAAGGGGTAGATACGCAGTATTTT
CASSVSLAGEGVDTQYF
>many|NA|TRBV27|TRBJ2-1
TGTGCCAGCAGTTTTGCGTCCTCCTACAATGAGCAGTTCTTC
CASSFASSYNEQFF
>NA|NA|TRBV18|TRBJ2-3
TGTGCCAGCTCACCCCCCGGGCTAGATACGCAGTATTTT
CASSPPGLDTQYF
>many|NA|TRBV6-2/TRBV6-3|TRBJ1-2
TGTGCCAGCAGTTACTCGATCGGACACTATGGCTACACCTTC
CASSYSIGHYGYTF
>NA|NA|TRBV7-2|TRBJ2-7
TGTGCCAGCAGCTTAGACCCTTCTAGGTCCTACGAGCAGTACTTC
CASSLDPSRSYEQYF
>many|TRBD2|TRBV28|TRBJ2-3
TGTGCCAGCACCCTACAGGCGGGAGGGCCAGATACGCAGTATTTT
CASTLQAGGPDTQYF
>NA|NA|TRBV5-1|TRBJ1-1
TGCGCCAGCAGCCCAGGGGTACTTAATCCTGAAGCTTTCTTT
CASSPGVLNPEAFF
>few|TRBD2|TRBV6-2/TRBV6-3|TRBJ2-2
TGTGCCAGCAGTTACTGGGCGGGAGCCGGGGAGCTGTTTTTT
CASSYWAGAGELFF
>NA|NA|TRBV6-1|TRBJ1-2
TGTGCCAGCAACCTAGGACGGGATTCCTATGGCTACACCTTC
CASNLGRDSYGYTF
>NA|NA|TRBV5-4|TRBJ2-7
TGTGCCAGCAGCCCTACTAGCCCACTCTACTCCTACGAGCAGTACTTC
CASSPTSPLYSYEQYF
>NA|TRBD1|TRBV28|TRBJ2-1
TGTGCCAGCATACAGGGGGCGCGAGGTGAGCAGTTCTTC
CASIQGARGEQFF
>NA|NA|TRBV5-1|TRBJ2-6
TGCGCCAGCATTAGGGACACAAGGATCTCTGGGGCCGACGTCCTGACTTTC
CASIRDTRISGADVLTF
>NA|NA|TRBV16|TRBJ1-2
TGTGCCAGCAGCCAATTCGTGCGACAACTCAACTATGGCTACACCTTC
CASSQFVRQLNYGYTF
>few|TRBD1|TRBV28|TRBJ1-4
TGTGCCAGCAGGCGCCCCGGGACAGGGGAGGAAAAACTGTTTTTT
CASRRPGTGEEKLFF
>few|NA|TRBV27|TRBJ1-2
TGTGCCAGCAGCCCCAAAGGAGGCTACACCTTC
CASSPKGGYTF
>few|NA|TRBV20-1|TRBJ1-1
TGCAGTGCTAGCCAGGGAAGGAACACTGAAGCTTTCTTT
CSASQGRNTEAFF
>many|NA|TRBV11-1|TRBJ2-2
TGTGCCAGCAGCTGGACAGCCGGGACCAACACCGGGGAGCTGTTTTTT
CASSWTAGTNTGELFF
>NA|NA|TRBV9|TRBJ2-4
TGTGCCAGCAGCCCTGGACAGCTGAAAAACATTCAGTACTTC
CASSPGQLKNIQYF
>many|TRBD2|TRBV7-3|TRBJ2-1
TGTGCCAGCAGCTTAACTCCGGAGCTAGCGGGAGGGAGCTCCTACAATGAGCAGTTCTTC
CASSLTPELAGGSSYNEQFF
>NA|NA|TRBV20-1|TRBJ2-7
TGCAGTGCGCCGATCGGACCTCCCAACGAGCAGTACTTC
CSAPIGPPNEQYF
>NA|NA|TRBV5-1|TRBJ1-4
TGCGCCAGCAGCTTGGATAGGTTGGACGGACTAACTAATGAAAAACTGTTTTTT
CASSLDRLDGLTNEKLFF
>once|NA|TRBV20-1|TRBJ2-1
TGCAGTGCTAGAGATGGCGAGAACTCCTACAATGAGCAGTTCTTC
CSARDGENSYNEQFF
>NA|NA|TRBV11-2|TRBJ1-4
TGTGCCAGCAGCCCCATCTTTAATGAAAAACTGTTTTTT
CASSPIFNEKLFF
>NA|NA|TRBV2|TRBJ2-2
TGTGCCAGCAGCCCCGCCCTAGGGCGGGAGCTGTTTTTT
CASSPALGRELFF
>NA|TRBD2|TRBV30|TRBJ2-5
TGTGCCTGGAGTGGACTAGCGGGAGGGCGGGAGACCCAGTACTTC
CAWSGLAGGRETQYF
>many|NA|TRBV28|TRBJ2-2
TGTGCCAGCAGCCCCGACCTAGCGTTGAGGACCGGGGAGCTGTTTTTT
CASSPDLALRTGELFF
>NA|TRBD2|TRBV6-5|TRBJ2-7
TGTGCCAGCAGTTACTCTCTCGCGGGGGATGCCTACGAGCAGTACTTC
CASSYSLAGDAYEQYF
>few|TRBD1|TRBV3-1|TRBJ1-3
TGTGCCAGCAGAGGGACAGACTCTGGAAACACCATATATTTT
CASRGTDSGNTIYF
>many|NA|TRBV7-2|TRBJ1-1
TGTGCCAGCACCGGGACATTGAACACTGAAGCTTTCTTT
CASTGTLNTEAFF